This T cell receptor beta chain emerged from a study of CDR3 diversity in severe acne. TCRdb used MiXCR to reprocess the PCR reads, holding one entry per CDR3 protein. The sample shows roughly 100,000 distinct CDR3 sequences, roughly 51% of them seen only once. Between the trimmed V and J ends, which lost 0 bases and 5 bases, there was a span of 12 bases. The CDR3 totals 14 residues. CDR1 and CDR2 (germline): SGDLS, YYNGEE. The sequence was collected from a male donor with acne. The sequencing sample was made of blood. V and J are TRBV9 and TRBJ2-7; D ambiguous. The DNA of the CDR3 is TGTGCCAGCAGCGTAGGAGACAAGAAGGACGAGCAGTACTTC. Its protein product is CASSVGDKKDEQYF.